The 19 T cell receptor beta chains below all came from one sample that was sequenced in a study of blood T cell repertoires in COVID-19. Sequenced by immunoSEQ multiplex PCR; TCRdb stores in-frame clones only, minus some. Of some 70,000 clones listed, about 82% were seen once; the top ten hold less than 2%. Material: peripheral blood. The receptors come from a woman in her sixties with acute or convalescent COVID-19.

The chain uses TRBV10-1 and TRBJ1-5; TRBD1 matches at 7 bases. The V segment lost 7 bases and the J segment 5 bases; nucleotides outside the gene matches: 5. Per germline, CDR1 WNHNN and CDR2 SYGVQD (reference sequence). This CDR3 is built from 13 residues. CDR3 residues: CASKDRAHQPQHF. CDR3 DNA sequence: TGCGCCAGCAAAGACAGGGCCCATCAGCCCCAGCATTTT.

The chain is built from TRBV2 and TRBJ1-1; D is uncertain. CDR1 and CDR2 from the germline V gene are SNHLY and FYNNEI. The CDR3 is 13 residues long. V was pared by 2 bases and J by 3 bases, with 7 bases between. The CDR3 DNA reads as TGTGCCAGCAGTGAATTAGAGGACACTGAAGCTTTCTTT. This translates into CASSELEDTEAFF.

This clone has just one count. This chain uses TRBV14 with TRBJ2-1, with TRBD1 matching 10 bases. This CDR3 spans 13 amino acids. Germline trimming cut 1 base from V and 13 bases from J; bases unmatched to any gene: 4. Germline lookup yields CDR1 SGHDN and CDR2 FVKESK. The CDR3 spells CASSQGWDRGQFF. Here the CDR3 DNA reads TGTGCCAGCAGCCAAGGTTGGGACAGGGGCCAGTTCTTC.

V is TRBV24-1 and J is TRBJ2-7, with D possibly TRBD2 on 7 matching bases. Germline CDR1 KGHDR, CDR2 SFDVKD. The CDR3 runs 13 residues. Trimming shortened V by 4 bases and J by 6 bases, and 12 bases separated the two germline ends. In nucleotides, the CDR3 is TGTGCCACCAGTGACCCGAGGGGGGGCGAGCAGTACTTC. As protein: CATSDPRGGEQYF.

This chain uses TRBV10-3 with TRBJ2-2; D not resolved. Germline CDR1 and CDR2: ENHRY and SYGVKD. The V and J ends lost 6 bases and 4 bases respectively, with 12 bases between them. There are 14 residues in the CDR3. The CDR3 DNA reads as TGTGCCATCAGGGAATCCTGGAGCACCGGGGAGCTGTTTTTT. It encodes CAIRESWSTGELFF.

The CDR3 DNA follows: TGTGCCAGTAGTAGACAGGGTAACACTGAAGCTTTCTTT. Protein sequence: CASSRQGNTEAFF. The V call is TRBV19, the J call TRBJ1-1, with 7 bases aligning to TRBD1. The CDR3 is made up of 13 amino acids. With V trimmed by 4 bases and J by 2 bases, 1 base remained unmatched. Per the germline V gene, CDR1 is LNHDA and CDR2 is SQIVND (reference sequence). The entire variable domain, with the rest obtained from reference TRBV19 and TRBJ1-1, is as follows: DGGITQSPKYLFRKEGQNVTLSCEQNLNHDAMYWYRQDPGQGLRLIYYSQIVNDFQKGDIAEGYSVSREKKESFPLTVTSAQKNPTAFYLCASSRQGNTEAFFGQGTRLTVV.

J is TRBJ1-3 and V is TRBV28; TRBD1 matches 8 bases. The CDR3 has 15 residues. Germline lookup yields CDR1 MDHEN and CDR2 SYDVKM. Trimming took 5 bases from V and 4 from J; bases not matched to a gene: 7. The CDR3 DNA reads TGTGCCAGCAGTCTACCAGGGGGCAGGGGAAACACCATATATTTT. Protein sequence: CASSLPGGRGNTIYF.

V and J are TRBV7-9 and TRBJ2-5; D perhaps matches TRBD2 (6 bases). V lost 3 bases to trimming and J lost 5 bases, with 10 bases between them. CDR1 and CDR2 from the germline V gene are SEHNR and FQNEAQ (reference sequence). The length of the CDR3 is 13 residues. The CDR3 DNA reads TGTGCCAGCAGCTTTGGCGGGGATGAGACCCAGTACTTC. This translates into CASSFGGDETQYF.

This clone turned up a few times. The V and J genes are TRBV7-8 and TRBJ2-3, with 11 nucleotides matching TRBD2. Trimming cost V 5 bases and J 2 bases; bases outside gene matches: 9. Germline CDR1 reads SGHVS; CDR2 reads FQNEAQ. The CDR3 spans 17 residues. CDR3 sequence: CASSPGTSGGLTDTQYF. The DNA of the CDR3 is TGTGCCAGCAGCCCGGGGACTAGCGGAGGCCTCACAGATACGCAGTATTTT.

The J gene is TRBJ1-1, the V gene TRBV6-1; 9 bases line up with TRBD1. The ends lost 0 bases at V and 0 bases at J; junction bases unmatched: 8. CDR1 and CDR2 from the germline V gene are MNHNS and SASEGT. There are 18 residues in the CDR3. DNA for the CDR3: TGTGCCAGCAGTGAAGCGCTAGGGACAGGGAGGGTGAACACTGAAGCTTTCTTT. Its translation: CASSEALGTGRVNTEAFF.

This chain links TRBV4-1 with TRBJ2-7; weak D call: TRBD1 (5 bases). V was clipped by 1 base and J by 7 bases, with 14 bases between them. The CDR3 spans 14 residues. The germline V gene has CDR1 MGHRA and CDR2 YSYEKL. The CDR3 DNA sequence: TGCGCCAGCAGCCAAGTAGGGGCATCACGGGAGCAGTACTTC. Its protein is CASSQVGASREQYF.

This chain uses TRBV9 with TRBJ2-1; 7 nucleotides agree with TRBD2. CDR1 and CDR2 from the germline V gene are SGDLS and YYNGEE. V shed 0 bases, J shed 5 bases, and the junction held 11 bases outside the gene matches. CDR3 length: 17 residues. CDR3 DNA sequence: TGTGCCAGCAGCGTAGCTCAAGGTCTAGCGGCAAACAATGAGCAGTTCTTC. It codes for CASSVAQGLAANNEQFF. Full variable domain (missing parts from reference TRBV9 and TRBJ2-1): DSGVTQTPKHLITATGQRVTLRCSPRSGDLSVYWYQQSLDQGLQFLIQYYNGEERAKGNILERFSAQQFPDLHSELNLSSLELGDSALYFCASSVAQGLAANNEQFFGPGTRLTVL.

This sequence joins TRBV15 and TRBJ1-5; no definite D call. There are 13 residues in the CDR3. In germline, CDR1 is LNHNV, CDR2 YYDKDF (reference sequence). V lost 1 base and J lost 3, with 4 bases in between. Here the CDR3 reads CATSRAINQPQHF. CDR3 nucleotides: TGTGCCACCAGCAGAGCTATCAATCAGCCCCAGCATTTT.

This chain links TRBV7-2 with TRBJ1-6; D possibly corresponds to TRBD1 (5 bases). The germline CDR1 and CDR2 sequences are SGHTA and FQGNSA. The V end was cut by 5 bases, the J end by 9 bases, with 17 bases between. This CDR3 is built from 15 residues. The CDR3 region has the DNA TGTGCCAGCAGCCCGTGGACGGGGGAAAGTTCACCCCTCCACTTT. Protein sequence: CASSPWTGESSPLHF.

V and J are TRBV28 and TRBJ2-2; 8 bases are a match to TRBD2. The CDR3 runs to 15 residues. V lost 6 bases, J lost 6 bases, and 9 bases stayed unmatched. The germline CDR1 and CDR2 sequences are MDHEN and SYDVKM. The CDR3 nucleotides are TGTGCCAGCAGGGAGGGTACTAGCGGCCCCGGGGAGCTGTTTTTT. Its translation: CASREGTSGPGELFF.

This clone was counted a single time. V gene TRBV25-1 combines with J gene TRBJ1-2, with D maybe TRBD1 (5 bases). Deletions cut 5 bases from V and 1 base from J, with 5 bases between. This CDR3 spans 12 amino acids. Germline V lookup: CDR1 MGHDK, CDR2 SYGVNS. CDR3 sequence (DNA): TGTGCCAGCAGTAGGGGTAACTATGGCTACACCTTC. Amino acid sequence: CASSRGNYGYTF.

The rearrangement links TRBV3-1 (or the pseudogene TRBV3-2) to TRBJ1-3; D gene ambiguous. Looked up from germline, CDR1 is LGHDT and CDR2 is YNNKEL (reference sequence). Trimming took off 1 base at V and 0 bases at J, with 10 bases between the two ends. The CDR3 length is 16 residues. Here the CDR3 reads CASSQAGGFSGNTIYF. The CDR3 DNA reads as TGTGCCAGCAGCCAAGCGGGTGGGTTCTCTGGAAACACCATATATTTT.

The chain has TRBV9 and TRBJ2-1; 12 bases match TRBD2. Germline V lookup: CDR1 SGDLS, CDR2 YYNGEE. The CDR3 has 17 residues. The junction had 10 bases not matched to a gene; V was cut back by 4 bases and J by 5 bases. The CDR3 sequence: CASSQNNGLAGNNEQFF. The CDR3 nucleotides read TGTGCCAGCAGCCAAAACAATGGACTAGCGGGGAACAATGAGCAGTTCTTC.

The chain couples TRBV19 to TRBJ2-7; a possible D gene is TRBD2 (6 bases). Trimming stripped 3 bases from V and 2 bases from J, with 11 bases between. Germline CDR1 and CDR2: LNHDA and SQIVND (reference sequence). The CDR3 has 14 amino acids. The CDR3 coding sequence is TGTGCCAGTAGTATGACTAGTTCTACCTACGAGCAGTACTTC. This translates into CASSMTSSTYEQYF.